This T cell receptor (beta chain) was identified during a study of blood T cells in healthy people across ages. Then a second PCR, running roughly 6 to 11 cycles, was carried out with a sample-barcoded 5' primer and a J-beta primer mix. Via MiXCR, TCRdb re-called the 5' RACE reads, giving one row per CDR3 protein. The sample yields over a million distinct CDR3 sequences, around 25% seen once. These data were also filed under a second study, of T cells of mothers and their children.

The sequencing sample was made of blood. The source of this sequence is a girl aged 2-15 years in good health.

Here the CDR3 DNA reads TGTGCCAGCAGTTTAGGGACAGGGCTCACCGGGGAGCTGTTTTTT. Its translation is CASSLGTGLTGELFF. The genes are TRBV12-3 or TRBV12-4 and TRBJ2-2; 8 bases agree with TRBD1. This CDR3 contains 15 residues. The V and J ends lost 1 base and 4 bases, in that order; junction bases with no gene match: 2.